This T cell receptor beta chain comes out of a study of blood T cell repertoires in COVID-19. Study at large: Material from acute and convalescent COVID-19 was sourced from the United States, Italy and Spain. Sources were T cells, B-cell-depleted T cells, or PBMCs; the material itself was cDNA or gDNA.

Authors' analysis steps: Reference gene primer amplification gave nucleated cell count estimates. Assay: immunoSEQ multiplex PCR; the TCRdb copy retains only in-frame clones and omits some. That table gives V, J and clone size, and the DNA gave D and trimming. The top ten clones hold under 6.5% of a sample with tens of thousands of clones, approximately 86% of them seen once. CDR3 size: 15 residues. Trimming took off 7 bases at V and 3 bases at J, with 19 bases between the two ends. The V gene's germline CDR1 is KGHSY and CDR2 FQNENV. V is TRBV16 and J is TRBJ2-7; maybe TRBD2 (6 bases). The TCR originated in a man aged 55 to 70 with active COVID-19. Sequencing was performed on peripheral blood. The CDR3 DNA follows: TGTGCCAGCAATCCCTGGGGGGAAGGGATCTACGAGCAGTACTTC. It translates to CASNPWGEGIYEQYF. Together with reference TRBV16 and TRBJ2-7, the CDR3 gives the full variable domain: GEEVAQTPKHLVRGEGQKAKLYCAPIKGHSYVFWYQQVLKNEFKFLISFQNENVFDETGMPKERFSAKCLPNSPCSLEIQATKLEDSAVYFCASNPWGEGIYEQYFGPGTRLTVT.